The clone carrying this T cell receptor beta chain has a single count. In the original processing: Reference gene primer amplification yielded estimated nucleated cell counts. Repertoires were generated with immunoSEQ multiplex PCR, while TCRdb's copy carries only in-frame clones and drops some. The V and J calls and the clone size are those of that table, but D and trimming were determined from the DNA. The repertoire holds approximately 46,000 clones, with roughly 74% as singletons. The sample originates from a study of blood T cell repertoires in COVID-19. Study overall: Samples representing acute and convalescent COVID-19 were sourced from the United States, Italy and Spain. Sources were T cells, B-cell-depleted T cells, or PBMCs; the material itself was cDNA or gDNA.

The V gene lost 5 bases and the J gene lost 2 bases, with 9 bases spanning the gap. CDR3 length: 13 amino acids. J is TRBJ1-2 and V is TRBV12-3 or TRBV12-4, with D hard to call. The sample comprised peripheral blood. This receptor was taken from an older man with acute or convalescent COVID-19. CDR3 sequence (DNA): TGTGCCAGCAGTCCTACAGAGAACTATGGCTACACCTTC. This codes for CASSPTENYGYTF.